These 25 T cell receptor beta chains share one sample of origin, sequenced in a study of PD-1 blockade in classical Hodgkin lymphoma. Using immunoSEQ multiplex PCR, the repertoire was profiled, and TCRdb retains in-frame clones only, with some absent. This table holds about 30,000 clones, around 86% found once. This sample's time point: cycle 4 day 1 (C4D1), after five to seven weeks of nivolumab. All the patients suffered relapse after autologous stem cell transplantation, and brentuximab vedotin exposure differed. Thawed PBMCs yielded CD4+ T cells through magnetic negative selection. Source: CD4+ T cells from blood, taken before the fourth cycle of nivolumab. These receptors were taken from a human donor with classical Hodgkin lymphoma.

This clone was seen a handful of times. This chain joins TRBV28 and TRBJ2-2; 12 nucleotides agree with TRBD2. V trimming: 6 bases; J trimming: 5 bases; junction bases outside the gene matches: 16. The CDR3 is 19 amino acids. Per germline, CDR1 MDHEN and CDR2 SYDVKM. The CDR3 spells CASSTRLAGASRGTGELFF. For the CDR3, the DNA is TGTGCCAGCAGCACGAGACTAGCGGGAGCCTCAAGAGGTACCGGGGAGCTGTTTTTT. The full variable domain, its missing parts supplied by reference TRBV28 and TRBJ2-2, is DVKVTQSSRYLVKRTGEKVFLECVQDMDHENMFWYRQDPGLGLRLIYFSYDVKMKEKGDIPEGYSVSREKKERFSLILESASTNQTSMYLCASSTRLAGASRGTGELFFGEGSRLTVL.

The chain combines TRBV6-6 with TRBJ1-5; the D is unclear. The CDR3 runs 15 residues. Deletions cut 0 bases from V and 7 bases from J, with 13 bases between. Per germline, CDR1 MNHNY and CDR2 SVGAGI (reference sequence). The CDR3 loop is CASSYSGWVRQPQHF. CDR3 in DNA: TGTGCCAGCAGTTACTCGGGCTGGGTCCGGCAGCCCCAGCATTTT.

The chain is built from TRBV10-1 and TRBJ2-7, with D tentatively TRBD1 (6 bases). Germline V CDR1 and CDR2: WNHNN, SYGVQD (reference sequence). This CDR3 is 14 amino acids long. The ends were cut back, 0 bases at V and 4 bases at J, with 10 bases in the middle. CDR3 sequence reads: CASSESYREYEQYF. CDR3 DNA sequence: TGCGCCAGCAGTGAGTCCTACAGGGAATACGAGCAGTACTTC.

J is TRBJ2-7 and V is TRBV5-1; 9 bases line up with TRBD1. V was clipped by 4 bases and J by 5 bases; unmatched bases: 7. This CDR3 region has 14 residues. Germline-derived CDR1 and CDR2 are SGHRS and YFSETQ. Here the CDR3 DNA reads TGCGCCAGCAGCGAACAGGGGGCGCAAAACGAGCAGTACTTC. Protein: CASSEQGAQNEQYF.

V gene TRBV5-8 combines with J gene TRBJ1-5; D gene uncertain. Between the trimmed V and J ends, which lost 6 bases and 2 bases, there was a span of 12 bases. The CDR3 has 14 amino acids. Germline CDR1 SGHTS, CDR2 YDEGEE. The CDR3 nucleotides read TGTGCCAGCACCGTTCCGGGTCGCAATCAGCCCCAGCATTTT. This gives the protein CASTVPGRNQPQHF.

The chain links TRBV5-1 to TRBJ1-6; a weak D match, TRBD1 (6 bases). V lost 8 bases and J 1 base, leaving 13 bases between the germline ends. CDR3 size: 15 residues. Germline V gene data show CDR1 as SGHRS and CDR2 as YFSETQ. The CDR3 here is CASKEGGSYNSPLHF. CDR3 coding DNA: TGCGCCAGTAAGGAAGGGGGTTCCTATAATTCACCCCTCCACTTT.

V usage is TRBV10-2 and J usage is TRBJ2-5; weak D call: TRBD1 (6 bases). Germline loops: CDR1 WSHSY, CDR2 SAAADI. The CDR3 has 12 residues. Trimming took off 8 bases at V and 3 bases at J, with 10 bases between the two ends. CDR3 DNA: TGCGCCAGCCGTCGACAGGAAGAGACCCAGTACTTC. Protein sequence: CASRRQEETQYF.

V usage is TRBV5-4 and J usage is TRBJ2-5; the match to TRBD2 covers 8 bases. From germline, CDR1 is SGHNT and CDR2 YYREEE (reference sequence). CDR3 length equals 15 residues. With 4 bases clipped from V and 0 bases from J, the junction kept 5 bases outside the gene matches. The CDR3 loop reads CASSLKRENQETQYF. In DNA form, the CDR3 reads TGTGCCAGCAGCCTGAAGCGGGAGAACCAAGAGACCCAGTACTTC. Full variable domain (outside the CDR3, taken from reference TRBV5-4 and TRBJ2-5): ETGVTQSPTHLIKTRGQQVTLRCSSQSGHNTVSWYQQALGQGPQFIFQYYREEENGRGNFPPRFSGLQFPNYSSELNVNALELDDSALYLCASSLKRENQETQYFGPGTRLLVL.

This chain uses TRBV6-6 with TRBJ1-2; possible D gene TRBD1, 5 bases. Looked up from germline, CDR1 is MNHNY and CDR2 is SVGAGI (reference sequence). V shed 2 bases and J shed 0 bases, with 10 bases lying between them. The CDR3 has 15 residues. This chain's CDR3 is CASSYPDRPNYGYTF. In nucleotides, the CDR3 is TGTGCCAGCAGTTACCCCGACAGACCTAACTATGGCTACACCTTC.

The rearrangement links TRBV27 to TRBJ2-1; 9 nucleotides line up with TRBD2. V lost 0 bases and J lost 8; bases outside the gene matches: 8. The CDR3 runs 16 residues. Looked up from germline, CDR1 is MNHEY and CDR2 is SMNVEV (reference sequence). This CDR3 reads CASSLSLAGVFDEQFF. The CDR3 DNA sequence: TGTGCCAGCAGTTTATCCTTAGCGGGAGTTTTTGATGAGCAGTTCTTC.

The chain joins TRBV6-1 to TRBJ1-2, with 8 bases aligning to TRBD1. In germline, CDR1 is MNHNS, CDR2 SASEGT. V was clipped by 4 bases and J by 8 bases; unmatched bases: 6. The CDR3 contains 13 residues. CDR3 nucleotides: TGTGCCAGCAGTGCTCAGGGGGCGGAAGGCTACACCTTC. It codes for CASSAQGAEGYTF.

The V call is TRBV19, the J call TRBJ2-7; 11 nucleotides agree with TRBD2. The CDR3 spans 23 residues. Trimming at V came to 3 bases and at J to 2 bases, leaving 27 bases not matched to a gene. Germline loops: CDR1 LNHDA, CDR2 SQIVND (reference sequence). CDR3 sequence reads: CASSMSPRIAGGGQQQQPYEQYF. The CDR3 DNA is TGTGCCAGTAGTATGTCCCCTCGGATAGCGGGAGGGGGGCAGCAACAACAACCCTACGAGCAGTACTTC.

The rearrangement links TRBV5-1 to TRBJ2-7; a weak D match, TRBD1 (6 bases). The V gene's germline CDR1 is SGHRS and CDR2 YFSETQ. V shed 3 bases and J shed 2 bases, with 15 bases lying between them. CDR3 length: 15 residues. The CDR3 loop is CASSYTDRSPYEQYF. The CDR3 DNA reads as TGCGCCAGCAGCTATACCGACAGGTCGCCCTACGAGCAGTACTTC.

The gene calls are TRBV6-1 and TRBJ2-7, with 7 bases matching TRBD2. The CDR3 spans 14 residues. Germline CDR1 reads MNHNS; CDR2 reads SASEGT. V was clipped by 4 bases and J by 5 bases; unmatched bases: 8. CDR3: CASSVFREANEQYF. The CDR3 DNA is TGTGCCAGCAGTGTTTTCCGGGAGGCCAACGAGCAGTACTTC.

The V gene is TRBV27, the J gene TRBJ2-1, with 9 bases fitting TRBD1. Looked up from germline, CDR1 is MNHEY and CDR2 is SMNVEV (reference sequence). There are 14 residues in the CDR3. With 6 bases clipped from V and 6 bases from J, the junction kept 6 bases outside the gene matches. The CDR3 protein is CASRPGQGLNEQFF. CDR3 nucleotides: TGTGCCAGCAGACCTGGACAGGGGCTCAATGAGCAGTTCTTC.

The chain employs TRBV30 and TRBJ2-5; D is ambiguous. V was trimmed by 2 bases and J by 5 bases, leaving 9 bases between them. This CDR3 has 12 residues. The germline V gene encodes CDR1 GTSNPN and CDR2 SVGIG (reference sequence). As DNA, the CDR3 is TGTGCCTGGAGTATGGACCGGGAGACCCAGTACTTC. Translating gives CAWSMDRETQYF.

The chain couples TRBV2 to TRBJ2-7; 10 bases are a match to TRBD2. Looked up from germline, CDR1 is SNHLY and CDR2 is FYNNEI. With V trimmed by 7 bases and J by 0 bases, 6 bases remained unmatched. This CDR3 contains 15 residues. CDR3 protein: CASNPSGGYSYEQYF. As DNA, the CDR3 is TGTGCCAGCAATCCTAGCGGGGGTTACTCCTACGAGCAGTACTTC.

On this clone: In the same sample, other DNA sequences code for this CDR3. The chain carries TRBV28 and TRBJ2-1; 9 bases agree with TRBD2. V dropped 1 base and J dropped 6; count of bases not matched to a gene: 10. Germline V lookup: CDR1 MDHEN, CDR2 SYDVKM. The CDR3 runs 17 residues. CDR3 residues: CASSLSSGLAHLNEQFF. In nucleotides, the CDR3 is TGTGCCAGCAGTTTATCGAGTGGACTAGCGCACCTCAATGAGCAGTTCTTC.

Comments on this clone: Its ends do not fully match the called genes, so a read error is possible. This chain links TRBV5-6 with TRBJ1-6; D is uncertain. CDR1 and CDR2 from the germline V gene are SGHDT and YYEEEE. This CDR3 is 14 amino acids long. The CDR3 spells CASSLAKGNSSLHF. Written as DNA, the CDR3 is TGTGCCAGCAGCTTGGCCAAGGGAAATTCATCCCTCCACTTT.

The chain links TRBV10-3 to TRBJ1-2; D remains ambiguous. Germline CDR1 is ENHRY and CDR2 is SYGVKD. The CDR3 is 15 residues long. V lost 4 bases, J lost 3 bases, and 15 bases lay in between. DNA of the CDR3: TGTGCCATCAGTGGAAACATCCGGGCGGACTATGGCTACACCTTC. Its translation is CAISGNIRADYGYTF.

V gene TRBV18 combines with J gene TRBJ2-6, with 11 bases aligning to TRBD1. With V trimmed by 4 bases and J by 0 bases, 2 bases remained unmatched. Germline CDR1 is KGHSH and CDR2 is LQKENI. CDR3 length equals 17 residues. For the CDR3, the DNA is TGTGCCAGCTCACTAGGGACAGGGGGCTCTGGGGCCAACGTCCTGACTTTC. It specifies CASSLGTGGSGANVLTF.

J is TRBJ2-7 and V is TRBV2; 8 nucleotides line up with TRBD1. Germline assignment: CDR1 SNHLY and CDR2 FYNNEI. Trimming at V came to 3 bases and at J to 9 bases, leaving 10 bases not matched to a gene. The CDR3 contains 14 residues. The CDR3 DNA sequence: TGTGCCAGCAGTGAGTTGGGACAGGACACTCTGCAGTACTTC. Amino acid sequence: CASSELGQDTLQYF.

CDR3 sequence (DNA): TGTGCCAGCAGTGACCAACTAGCGGGAGGATCCTACGAGCAGTACTTC. Its translation: CASSDQLAGGSYEQYF. This chain connects TRBV25-1 to TRBJ2-7, with TRBD2 matching 12 bases. The CDR3 totals 16 residues. The V gene end was trimmed by 3 bases and the J gene end by 1 base; junction bases not matched to a gene: 4. CDR1 is MGHDK and CDR2 is SYGVNS in the germline V gene.

The chain couples TRBV11-3 to TRBJ1-1; no clear D gene. V lost 1 base, J lost 1 base, and 4 bases lay in between. The CDR3 is 13 residues long. CDR1 SGHNT and CDR2 YENEEA come from the germline V gene. This CDR3 reads CASSLGENTEAFF. DNA for the CDR3: TGTGCCAGCAGCTTAGGAGAGAACACTGAAGCTTTCTTT. Looking up the rest from reference TRBV11-3 and TRBJ1-1 gives the full variable domain: EAGVVQSPRYKIIEKKQPVAFWCNPISGHNTLYWYLQNLGQGPELLIRYENEEAVDDSQLPKDRFSAERLKGVDSTLKIQPAELGDSAVYLCASSLGENTEAFFGQGTRLTVV.

This chain connects TRBV7-6 to TRBJ2-1, with 8 bases fitting TRBD2. V gave up 2 bases and J gave up 1 base; unmatched junction bases: 7. Germline CDR1 is SGHVS and CDR2 is FNYEAQ. The CDR3 extends over 17 amino acids. The CDR3 here is CASSLLGRGASYNEQFF. The CDR3 DNA follows: TGTGCCAGCAGCTTATTGGGGCGGGGGGCGTCCTACAATGAGCAGTTCTTC.